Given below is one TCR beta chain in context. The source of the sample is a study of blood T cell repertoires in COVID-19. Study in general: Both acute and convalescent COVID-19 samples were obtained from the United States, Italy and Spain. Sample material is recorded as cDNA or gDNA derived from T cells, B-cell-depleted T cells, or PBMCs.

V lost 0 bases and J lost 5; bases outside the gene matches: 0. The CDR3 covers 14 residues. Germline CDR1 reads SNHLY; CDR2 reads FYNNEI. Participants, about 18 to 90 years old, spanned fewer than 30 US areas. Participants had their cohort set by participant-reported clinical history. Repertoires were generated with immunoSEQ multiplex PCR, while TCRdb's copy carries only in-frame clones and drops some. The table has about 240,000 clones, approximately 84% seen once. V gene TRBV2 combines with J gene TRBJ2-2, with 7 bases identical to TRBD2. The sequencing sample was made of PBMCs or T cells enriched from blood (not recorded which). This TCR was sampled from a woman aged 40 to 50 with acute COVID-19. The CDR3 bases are TGTGCCAGCAGTGAAGCGCGGGGGACCGGGGAGCTGTTTTTT. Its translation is CASSEARGTGELFF.